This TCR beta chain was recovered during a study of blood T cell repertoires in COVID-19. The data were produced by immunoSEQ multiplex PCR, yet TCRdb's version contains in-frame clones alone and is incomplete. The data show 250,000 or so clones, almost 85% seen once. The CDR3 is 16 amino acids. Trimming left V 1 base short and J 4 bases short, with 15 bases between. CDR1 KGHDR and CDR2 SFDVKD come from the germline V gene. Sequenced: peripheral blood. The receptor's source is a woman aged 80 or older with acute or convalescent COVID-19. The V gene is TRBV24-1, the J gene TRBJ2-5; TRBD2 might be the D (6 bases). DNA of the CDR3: TGTGCCACCAGTGATTTCGGAGGGAGGAACGGAGAGACCCAGTACTTC. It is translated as CATSDFGGRNGETQYF.